This T cell receptor (beta chain) was documented in a study of T-cell reconstitution after alpha-beta-depleted transplantation in children. Study conclusions and caveats: When one year had passed after transplant, most T-cell counts and diversity came from newly produced T cells.

A remark on this clonotype: Antigen specificity is unknown.

Preparation of the TCRbeta library was carried out with unique molecular identifiers. TCRdb redid the calling of the PCR reads with MiXCR, one entry per CDR3 protein. This sample has about 980,000 distinct CDR3 sequences, with roughly 29% found just once. The germline V gene has CDR1 SEHNR and CDR2 FQNEAQ (reference sequence). The CDR3 loop spans 14 amino acids. V lost 0 bases to trimming and J lost 4 bases, with 8 bases between them. The chain employs TRBV7-9 and TRBJ2-3; D remains unclear. Source: PBMCs, mostly from graft donor cells, taken 360 days after TCRalphabeta/CD19-depleted stem cell transplant. The origin of this receptor is a boy in the first two years of life who had a stem cell transplant for SCID, so the T cells may come from the graft donor. In nucleotides, the CDR3 is TGTGCCAGCAGCTTAGCCTACGCCCCAGATACGCAGTATTTT. It specifies CASSLAYAPDTQYF.